Listed below are T cell receptor beta chains from one sample, sequenced in a study of blood T cells in healthy people across ages. Each CDR3 protein gets one entry after TCRdb re-called the 5' RACE reads with MiXCR. Of about 970,000 distinct CDR3 sequences listed, roughly 47% are singletons. Sequences were obtained from blood. The receptor source for this set is an older woman in good health. The CDR3 runs from the conserved cysteine through the conserved F or W. Fields, in order: J gene, V gene, CDR3 length, CDR3 protein.

j_call: TRBJ2-7
v_call: TRBV29-1
cdr3_length: 12
cdr3_aa: CSVGSHPYEQYF

j_call: TRBJ1-2
v_call: TRBV15
cdr3_length: 15
cdr3_aa: CATSRAAGGGYGYTF

j_call: TRBJ2-5
v_call: TRBV27
cdr3_length: 14
cdr3_aa: CASSPPGLYGEQYF

j_call: TRBJ1-4
v_call: TRBV11-2
cdr3_length: 15
cdr3_aa: CASSLGATTNEKLFF

j_call: TRBJ1-6
v_call: TRBV27
cdr3_length: 17
cdr3_aa: CASSLGFGRGENSPPHF

j_call: TRBJ2-3
v_call: TRBV19
cdr3_length: 15
cdr3_aa: CASRSYEGDTDTQYF

j_call: TRBJ2-5
v_call: TRBV9
cdr3_length: 14
cdr3_aa: CASSVASGGETQYF

j_call: TRBJ2-7
v_call: TRBV5-6
cdr3_length: 13
cdr3_aa: CASTEWSSYEQYF

j_call: TRBJ1-2
v_call: TRBV6-2/TRBV6-3
cdr3_length: 18
cdr3_aa: CASSPHISNPRTGYGYTF

j_call: TRBJ2-3
v_call: TRBV12-3/TRBV12-4
cdr3_length: 13
cdr3_aa: CASSLYSGDTQYF

j_call: TRBJ2-7
v_call: TRBV27
cdr3_length: 15
cdr3_aa: CASSLGRTFSYEQYF

j_call: TRBJ1-5
v_call: TRBV9
cdr3_length: 14
cdr3_aa: CASSVALGLEPQHF

j_call: -
v_call: TRBV12-3/TRBV12-4
cdr3_length: 15
cdr3_aa: CASSLGTRGGYEQYF

j_call: TRBJ1-2
v_call: TRBV27
cdr3_length: 13
cdr3_aa: CACTGREGYGYTF

j_call: TRBJ2-3
v_call: TRBV7-8
cdr3_length: 18
cdr3_aa: CASSLGRGQTTGTDTQYF

j_call: TRBJ1-5
v_call: TRBV28
cdr3_length: 15
cdr3_aa: CASSSSQGYNQPQHF

j_call: TRBJ2-5
v_call: TRBV6-5
cdr3_length: 16
cdr3_aa: CASSPLAGVRIETQYF

j_call: TRBJ2-7
v_call: TRBV20-1
cdr3_length: 13
cdr3_aa: CSASREVSYEQYF

j_call: TRBJ2-5
v_call: TRBV12-3/TRBV12-4
cdr3_length: 15
cdr3_aa: CASSFPGRGQETQYF

j_call: -
v_call: TRBV10-3
cdr3_length: 15
cdr3_aa: CAISEIAGPQDEQYF

j_call: TRBJ2-6
v_call: TRBV9
cdr3_length: 16
cdr3_aa: CASSPRIPSGANVLTF

j_call: TRBJ1-1
v_call: TRBV29-1
cdr3_length: 12
cdr3_aa: CGAETGRTEAFF

j_call: TRBJ2-7
v_call: TRBV15
cdr3_length: 14
cdr3_aa: CATSREGQHYEQYF

j_call: TRBJ2-3
v_call: TRBV7-2
cdr3_length: 11
cdr3_aa: CASSLADTQYF

j_call: TRBJ2-5
v_call: TRBV5-1
cdr3_length: 14
cdr3_aa: CASSYRDRGETQYF

j_call: TRBJ1-2
v_call: TRBV5-1
cdr3_length: 14
cdr3_aa: CASSQTGDNYGYTF

j_call: -
v_call: TRBV20-1
cdr3_length: 13
cdr3_aa: CSARDPGSGTQYF

j_call: TRBJ2-1
v_call: TRBV12-3/TRBV12-4
cdr3_length: 16
cdr3_aa: CASSFAGTGAGVEQFF

j_call: -
v_call: TRBV18
cdr3_length: 16
cdr3_aa: CASCKREFSLGETQYF

j_call: TRBJ2-1
v_call: TRBV20-1
cdr3_length: 15
cdr3_aa: CSARDSSGRAHEQFF

j_call: -
v_call: TRBV27
cdr3_length: 16
cdr3_aa: CASSLVPSGRFNEQYF

j_call: TRBJ1-6
v_call: TRBV27
cdr3_length: 16
cdr3_aa: CASLRVSGSVSSPLHF

j_call: TRBJ2-5
v_call: TRBV15
cdr3_length: 15
cdr3_aa: CATSSFRDRGQTQYF

j_call: TRBJ2-5
v_call: TRBV2
cdr3_length: 13
cdr3_aa: CASKGGSQETQYF

j_call: TRBJ1-6
v_call: TRBV2
cdr3_length: 14
cdr3_aa: CASGEARWDSPLHF

j_call: TRBJ2-5
v_call: TRBV18
cdr3_length: 12
cdr3_aa: CASSAVVETQYF

j_call: TRBJ1-5
v_call: TRBV20-1
cdr3_length: 15
cdr3_aa: CSASRQIYSNQPQHF

j_call: TRBJ1-2
v_call: TRBV3-1
cdr3_length: 13
cdr3_aa: CASSQGTGRGYTF

j_call: TRBJ2-1
v_call: TRBV5-1
cdr3_length: 15
cdr3_aa: CASSFGRISYNEQFF

j_call: TRBJ1-2
v_call: TRBV7-2
cdr3_length: 15
cdr3_aa: CASSATLLINKGYTF

j_call: TRBJ1-3
v_call: TRBV6-1
cdr3_length: 18
cdr3_aa: CASSESHSTGANRNTIYF

j_call: TRBJ1-5
v_call: TRBV28
cdr3_length: 15
cdr3_aa: CASSPLDSSNQPQHF

j_call: TRBJ1-2
v_call: TRBV28
cdr3_length: 12
cdr3_aa: CASSLRGFDYTF

j_call: TRBJ1-4
v_call: TRBV6-5
cdr3_length: 16
cdr3_aa: CASSYGIQSTNEKLFF

j_call: TRBJ2-5
v_call: TRBV29-1
cdr3_length: 14
cdr3_aa: CSVVPLGDQETQYF

j_call: TRBJ2-5
v_call: TRBV5-5
cdr3_length: 13
cdr3_aa: CASSFEGTETQYF

j_call: TRBJ2-4
v_call: TRBV7-9
cdr3_length: 14
cdr3_aa: CANSSTLAKNIQYF

j_call: TRBJ2-7
v_call: TRBV30
cdr3_length: 11
cdr3_aa: CAWSGRDEQYF

j_call: TRBJ1-5
v_call: TRBV29-1
cdr3_length: 14
cdr3_aa: CSVEGQGGNQPQHF

j_call: TRBJ1-1
v_call: TRBV24-1
cdr3_length: 13
cdr3_aa: CATLQEIVAEAFF